This entry lists 25 T cell receptor beta chains sequenced from one sample in a study of blood T cells in healthy people across ages. Using a J-beta primer mix together with a sample-barcoded 5' primer, a second PCR was run for about 6 to 12 cycles. Using its own MiXCR run on the 5' RACE reads, TCRdb lists one record per CDR3 protein. Seen here are roughly 900,000 distinct CDR3 sequences, 29% observed once, and the top ten hold 15% to 20%. Specimen: blood. The receptors come from a woman aged 80 or over in good health.

As to this clonotype: It may be a read error: a sequence one base away is much more abundant. The chain carries TRBV20-1 and TRBJ2-3; 13 nucleotides align to TRBD2. The CDR3 has 15 residues. The V gene end was trimmed by 2 bases and the J gene end by 7 bases; junction bases not matched to a gene: 6. Looked up from germline, CDR1 is DFQATT and CDR2 is SNEGSKA (reference sequence). CDR3 nucleotide sequence: TGCAGTGCTAGAACTAGCGGGGGGGGCTCATATACGCAGTATTTT. This encodes CSARTSGGGSYTQYF.

A few counts support this clonotype. This chain connects TRBV20-1 to TRBJ2-3, with 10 bases that match TRBD2. The length of the CDR3 is 12 residues. CDR1 is DFQATT, CDR2 SNEGSKA, per germline (reference sequence). In DNA form, the CDR3 reads TGCAGGGCAACTAGCGGGGTTGATACGCAGTATTTT. Encoded protein: CRATSGVDTQYF.

Points on this clonotype: Just one base apart from a much larger clone, this may be a read error. Because the CDR3 is missing its conserved closing phenylalanine or tryptophan, this is likely a read error. The chain has TRBV28 and TRBJ2-4; D possibly corresponds to TRBD2 (6 bases). V lost 4 bases to trimming and J lost 6 bases, with 19 bases between them. The CDR3 is made up of 16 amino acids. Germline CDR1 reads MDHEN; CDR2 reads SYDVKM. As DNA, the CDR3 is TGTGCCAGCAGTTATTTGTCGTCCGGGAGATTAAACATTCAGTACATC. This translates into CASSYLSSGRLNIQYI.

As to this clonotype: A read error may account for a junction end that differs from germline. The chain employs TRBV7-9 and TRBJ1-4; D not resolved. The germline V gene encodes CDR1 SEHNR and CDR2 FQNEAQ (reference sequence). This CDR3 is 13 amino acids long. CDR3: CAGSLMSNEKLFF. The CDR3 DNA sequence: TGTGCCGGCAGCTTAATGTCTAATGAAAAACTGTTTTTT.

The rearrangement uses TRBV10-3 and TRBJ1-3, with D uncertain. Trimming left V 0 bases short and J 6 bases short, with 3 bases between. The CDR3 is 12 residues long. The germline V gene encodes CDR1 ENHRY and CDR2 SYGVKD. The CDR3 spells CAISESVNTIYF. CDR3 nucleotides: TGTGCCATCAGTGAGTCGGTAAACACCATATATTTT.

This clonotype occurred a few times. The chain employs TRBV30 and TRBJ1-6; the match to TRBD1 covers 11 bases. Germline CDR1 is GTSNPN and CDR2 is SVGIG (reference sequence). V shed 5 bases, J shed 6 bases, and the junction held 0 bases outside the gene matches. This CDR3 region has 13 residues. The CDR3 loop is CAWGTGGNSPLHF. As DNA, the CDR3 is TGTGCCTGGGGGACAGGGGGTAATTCACCCCTCCACTTT.

The V gene is TRBV5-4, the J gene TRBJ1-2; maybe TRBD1 (5 bases). Germline lookup yields CDR1 SGHNT and CDR2 YYREEE (reference sequence). Trimming removed 3 bases from V and 8 bases from J, with 26 bases in between. The CDR3 is made up of 17 amino acids. The CDR3 DNA sequence: TGTGCCAGCAGCTCTTCACCAACGCCGGGGCAGGGTATGGGCTACACCTTC. Its protein is CASSSSPTPGQGMGYTF.

This chain uses TRBV7-9 with TRBJ2-5, with D perhaps TRBD1 or TRBD2 (7 bases each). The V and J ends lost 6 bases and 1 base respectively, with 18 bases between them. The germline CDR1 and CDR2 sequences are SEHNR and FQNEAQ (reference sequence). This CDR3 comprises 16 residues. The CDR3 here is CASSPTGSGAQETQYF. The DNA of the CDR3 is TGTGCCAGCAGTCCGACAGGGAGCGGGGCCCAAGAGACCCAGTACTTC.

Many counts were recorded for this clonotype. The genes are TRBV20-1 and TRBJ2-3; the D is unclear. V was clipped by 4 bases and J by 3 bases, with 8 bases between them. Germline values: CDR1 DFQATT, CDR2 SNEGSKA (reference sequence). This CDR3 comprises 12 residues. The CDR3 coding sequence is TGCAGTGCTACCCACTTTACAGATACGCAGTATTTT. Translation gives CSATHFTDTQYF.

This clonotype was counted many times. The J gene is TRBJ2-5, the V gene TRBV29-1; 14 bases align to TRBD2. Germline V gene data show CDR1 as SQVTM and CDR2 as ANQGSEA. V gave up 4 bases and J gave up 5 bases; unmatched junction bases: 9. The CDR3 has 16 amino acids. The CDR3 region is CSVALGLAGVGETQYF. The CDR3 nucleotides read TGCAGCGTTGCTTTGGGACTAGCGGGGGTTGGGGAGACCCAGTACTTC.

At least ten counts were recorded for this clonotype. The V gene is TRBV7-2, the J gene TRBJ1-4; TRBD1 might be the D (6 bases). Trimming stripped 7 bases from V and 0 bases from J, with 12 bases between. The germline V gene has CDR1 SGHTA and CDR2 FQGNSA. CDR3 length: 15 amino acids. In nucleotides, the CDR3 is TGTGCCAGCAAAAGGACAGAAGCAACTAATGAAAAACTGTTTTTT. As protein: CASKRTEATNEKLFF.

This clonotype was found a few times. The J gene is TRBJ1-2, the V gene TRBV10-3; 9 bases fit TRBD1. The germline V gene encodes CDR1 ENHRY and CDR2 SYGVKD. J was trimmed by 0 bases and V by 4 bases; bases with no gene match: 12. The CDR3 extends over 18 amino acids. CDR3 sequence reads: CAISGMTGGQRTNYGYTF. DNA of the CDR3: TGTGCCATCAGTGGGATGACAGGGGGACAGCGCACTAACTATGGCTACACCTTC.

This clonotype was counted at least ten times. The chain joins TRBV20-1 to TRBJ2-1; 8 bases match TRBD2. Germline loops: CDR1 DFQATT, CDR2 SNEGSKA (reference sequence). Trimming cost V 6 bases and J 4 bases; bases outside gene matches: 14. This CDR3 region has 16 residues. The CDR3 sequence is CSAHRDGGAPYNEQFF. In DNA, the CDR3 is TGCAGTGCCCATCGGGACGGGGGGGCCCCTTACAATGAGCAGTTCTTC.

This clonotype has just a few counts. The chain has TRBV20-1 and TRBJ2-1; D might be TRBD2 (6 bases). The CDR3 runs 12 residues. V was trimmed by 0 bases and J by 9 bases, leaving 9 bases between them. The germline V gene encodes CDR1 DFQATT and CDR2 SNEGSKA (reference sequence). This chain's CDR3 is CSARDTSSEQFF. In nucleotides, the CDR3 is TGCAGTGCTAGAGATACTAGCAGTGAGCAGTTCTTC.

This clonotype was counted a few times. V is TRBV18 and J is TRBJ2-4, with 7 bases that match TRBD1. This CDR3 is built from 16 residues. Germline lookup yields CDR1 KGHSH and CDR2 LQKENI. With V trimmed by 5 bases and J by 0 bases, 7 bases remained unmatched. The CDR3 coding sequence is TGTGCCAGCTCATCTACAGGGGTCATAGCCAAAAACATTCAGTACTTC. Translation gives CASSSTGVIAKNIQYF.

The rearrangement uses TRBV30 and TRBJ2-4; D is unresolved. The CDR3 length is 10 residues. CDR1 GTSNPN and CDR2 SVGIG come from the germline V gene (reference sequence). Deletions cut 3 bases from V and 13 bases from J, with 10 bases between. The CDR3 bases are TGTGCCTGGAGCCGCCAAAAGCAGTACTTC. It is translated as CAWSRQKQYF.

This clonotype was observed at least ten times. This chain connects TRBV20-1 to TRBJ2-3; 13 nucleotides agree with TRBD2. After removal of 6 bases from V and 5 bases from J, the junction contained 8 bases not matched to a gene. The CDR3 has 15 amino acids. Germline CDR1 reads DFQATT; CDR2 reads SNEGSKA (reference sequence). The CDR3 region has the DNA TGCAGTGCGATGACTAGCGGGGGGATCGTAGATACGCAGTATTTT. This gives the protein CSAMTSGGIVDTQYF.

This clonotype was observed at least ten times. The gene calls are TRBV14 and TRBJ1-2, with D possibly being TRBD1 (5 bases). The CDR3 length is 14 residues. Trimming took 3 bases from V and 3 from J, leaving 11 bases between them. Germline V gene lookup returns CDR1 SGHDN and CDR2 FVKESK. The CDR3 bases are TGTGCCAGCAGCCATCCAGGGACCGACTATGGCTACACCTTC. It encodes CASSHPGTDYGYTF. The entire variable domain, with the rest obtained from reference TRBV14 and TRBJ1-2, is as follows: EAGVTQFPSHSVIEKGQTVTLRCDPISGHDNLYWYRRVMGKEIKFLLHFVKESKQDESGMPNNRFLAERTGGTYSTLKVQPAELEDSGVYFCASSHPGTDYGYTFGSGTRLTVV.

This clonotype was recorded a few times. Being one base from a much bigger clone, this may be a read error. The rearrangement joins TRBV7-2 to TRBJ2-1, with D perhaps assigned TRBD1 or TRBD2 (5 bases each). Germline V gene data show CDR1 as SGHTA and CDR2 as FQGNSA. Trimming pared 4 bases from V and 7 bases from J, leaving 14 bases between. This CDR3 comprises 14 residues. The CDR3 loop reads CASSWGMGLNEQFF. Here the CDR3 DNA reads TGTGCCAGCAGCTGGGGGATGGGGTTGAATGAGCAGTTCTTC.

As concerns this clonotype: A read error may be the cause here, since a much bigger clone is one base away. The chain recombines TRBV4-3 with TRBJ2-1; either TRBD1 or TRBD2 may fit D (6 bases each). The CDR3 contains 16 residues. Germline CDR1 reads LGHNA; CDR2 reads YSLEER. The chain's CDR3 is CTSSQDFRRGTGEQFF. The CDR3 DNA sequence: TGCACCAGCAGCCAAGATTTCCGGAGGGGCACAGGGGAGCAGTTCTTC.

The V and J genes are TRBV6-2 or TRBV6-3 and TRBJ1-1; D is unclear. Germline loops: CDR1 MNHEY, CDR2 SVGEGT. CDR3 length: 11 residues. V was trimmed by 5 bases and J by 7 bases, leaving 8 bases between them. The CDR3 region has the DNA TGTGCCAGCAGTGGCGGTGGTGAAGCTTTCTTT. It is translated as CASSGGGEAFF.

V is TRBV30 and J is TRBJ2-3; 11 bases match TRBD2. Trimming took 5 bases from V and 6 from J; bases not matched to a gene: 10. CDR1 is GTSNPN and CDR2 is SVGIG in the germline V gene (reference sequence). The CDR3 covers 15 residues. The CDR3, as DNA: TGTGCCTGGGAAAGTAGCGGGGGGGCCTCGGATACGCAGTATTTT. Protein product: CAWESSGGASDTQYF.

The table lists this clonotype with many counts. The rearrangement joins TRBV20-1 to TRBJ2-3, with 9 bases matching TRBD1. The germline V gene encodes CDR1 DFQATT and CDR2 SNEGSKA (reference sequence). The trim removed 2 bases at V and 2 bases at J, leaving 2 bases unmatched. This CDR3 has 14 residues. This CDR3 is CSARRTGVTDTQYF. The CDR3 DNA follows: TGCAGTGCTAGAAGGACAGGGGTCACAGATACGCAGTATTTT.

With regard to this clonotype: A much larger clone lies a single base off, so this may be a read error. The rearrangement joins TRBV6-2 or TRBV6-3 to TRBJ2-3, with a possible D match to TRBD1 (6 bases). From germline, CDR1 is MNHEY and CDR2 SVGEGT. CDR3 length equals 13 residues. V dropped 4 bases and J dropped 12 bases, with 17 bases sitting between them. CDR3 bases: TGTGCCAGCAGTTTTGGACAGTGCGACCGACAGTATTTT. Its translation is CASSFGQCDRQYF.

Note on this clonotype: A much larger clone is a single base away; this may be a read error. This chain uses TRBV20-1 with TRBJ2-1, with a possible D match to TRBD1 (5 bases). Looked up from germline, CDR1 is DFQATT and CDR2 is SNEGSKA (reference sequence). CDR3 length equals 14 residues. This CDR3 reads CSARDPLRGDEQVF. The CDR3 DNA reads TGCAGTGCTAGAGATCCCCTTAGGGGCGATGAGCAGGTCTTC.